This TCR beta chain was identified in a study of blood T cell repertoires in COVID-19. This table comes from immunoSEQ multiplex PCR, and its TCRdb copy is limited to in-frame clones, with some not included. This table holds around 250,000 clones, around 87% found once. The CDR3 covers 14 residues. From germline, CDR1 is ENHRY and CDR2 SYGVKD. After removal of 5 bases from V and 2 bases from J, the junction contained 3 bases not matched to a gene. Enrolled through a virtual design, the participants were between about 18 and 100 years of age and came from approximately 25 US areas. The chain is built from TRBV10-3 and TRBJ2-3; 8 positions match TRBD2. The source material was PBMCs or T cells enriched from blood (not recorded which). This clonotype was obtained from a woman aged 45-60 years who had recovered from COVID-19. For the CDR3, the DNA is TGTGCCATCAGTATAGCGGGACCCACAGATACGCAGTATTTT. Residues: CAISIAGPTDTQYF.